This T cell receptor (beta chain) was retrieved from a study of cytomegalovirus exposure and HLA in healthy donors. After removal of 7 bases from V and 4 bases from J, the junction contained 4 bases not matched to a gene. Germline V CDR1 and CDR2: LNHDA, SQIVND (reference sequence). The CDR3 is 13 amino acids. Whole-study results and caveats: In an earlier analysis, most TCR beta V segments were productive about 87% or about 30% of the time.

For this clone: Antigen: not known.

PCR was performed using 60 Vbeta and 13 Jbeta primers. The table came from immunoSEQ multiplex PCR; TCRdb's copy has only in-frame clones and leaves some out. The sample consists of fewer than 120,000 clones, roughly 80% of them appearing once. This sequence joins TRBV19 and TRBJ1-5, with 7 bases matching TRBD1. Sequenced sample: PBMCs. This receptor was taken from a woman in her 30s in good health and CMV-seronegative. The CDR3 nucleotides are TGTGCCAGTAACCAGGGGGTAAATCAGCCCCAGCATTTT. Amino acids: CASNQGVNQPQHF. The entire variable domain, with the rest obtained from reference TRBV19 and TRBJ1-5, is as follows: DGGITQSPKYLFRKEGQNVTLSCEQNLNHDAMYWYRQDPGQGLRLIYYSQIVNDFQKGDIAEGYSVSREKKESFPLTVTSAQKNPTAFYLCASNQGVNQPQHFGDGTRLSIL.